This paragraph reports one T cell receptor beta chain. The antigen remains unidentified. The PCR was carried out with 60 Vbeta primers and 13 Jbeta primers. The assay was immunoSEQ multiplex PCR, and TCRdb's table has in-frame clones only and misses some. Of around 150,000 clones in the sample, roughly 80% were seen once. In germline, CDR1 is MNHEY, CDR2 SMNVEV (reference sequence). J gave up 1 base and V 5 bases, and 11 bases lay outside the gene matches. The CDR3 sequence is 17 residues long. The source of the sample is a study of cytomegalovirus exposure and HLA in healthy donors. General study results and limits: It was likely that a cluster of highly shared sequence variants was a sequencing artifact.

The sequencing sample was made of PBMCs. The origin of this receptor is a young man in good health and CMV-seronegative. The chain links TRBV27 to TRBJ2-3; TRBD2 matches 8 bases. The CDR3 loop is CASSPLEGLVGTDTQYF. The CDR3 nucleotides are TGTGCCAGCAGTCCCCTCGAGGGACTAGTCGGCACAGATACGCAGTATTTT.